The rows below give T cell receptor beta chains drawn from one sample of a study of vaccination and CD4 T cells after COVID-19. Their antigens are not known. MiXCR, applied by TCRdb to the PCR reads, yields one record per CDR3 protein. The sample holds about 7,000 distinct CDR3 sequences, 60% to 70% seen once. Material: CD4+ T cells from blood, cultured in vitro. The source is a human donor who had recovered from COVID-19. Each CDR3 is given with its conserved first and last residue. A row's size may be missing; if present it is once, few, many or a size class.

v_gene,abundance,j_gene,CDR3aa
TRBV15,.,TRBJ2-5,CATSRGLVEETQYF
TRBV20-1,few,TRBJ2-3,CSATHRGNPTDTQYF
TRBV7-2,.,TRBJ2-7,CASSLAPTSFYEQYF
TRBV12-3/TRBV12-4,.,TRBJ2-7,CASSRPGQGSYEQYF
TRBV7-2,once,TRBJ2-2,CASSLRGPVTGELFF
TRBV20-1,few,TRBJ2-5,CSARRLAGDQETQYF
TRBV20-1,once,TRBJ1-5,CSVSRGALNQPQHF
TRBV12-3/TRBV12-4,.,TRBJ2-1,CASSSGLAGGTYNEQFF
TRBV20-1,.,TRBJ1-1,CSARVDGGAEAFF
TRBV20-1,.,TRBJ2-3,CSARVAGGDTQYF
TRBV7-9,.,TRBJ1-1,CASSLDTVTEAFF
TRBV25-1,.,TRBJ2-3,CASGTSGRTDTQYF
TRBV15,.,TRBJ2-6,CATSRDRLASGANVLTF
TRBV5-1,few,TRBJ1-1,CASSSQWNTEAFF
TRBV20-1,.,TRBJ2-7,CSARTYLSYEQYF
TRBV11-3,.,TRBJ2-7,CASSSPGARAHEQYF
TRBV20-1,.,TRBJ1-6,CSALQGNYNSPLHF
TRBV6-2/TRBV6-3,.,TRBJ1-5,CASSYSARASQPQHF
TRBV20-1,.,TRBJ1-4,CSARDGGGEKLFF
TRBV24-1,.,TRBJ2-4,CATSDPGQGLNIQYF
TRBV15,.,TRBJ1-4,CATSFGQADEKLFF
TRBV18,.,TRBJ2-4,CASSPPVVKNIQYF
TRBV20-1,.,TRBJ2-7,CSAVTNEQYF
TRBV12-3/TRBV12-4,.,TRBJ1-2,CASSNYRDSGLYGYTF
TRBV27,.,TRBJ1-2,CASSLYPGTGVGYTF
TRBV24-1,.,TRBJ2-5,CATSDLRTGQETQYF
TRBV20-1,few,TRBJ2-5,CSVGQRAGETQYF